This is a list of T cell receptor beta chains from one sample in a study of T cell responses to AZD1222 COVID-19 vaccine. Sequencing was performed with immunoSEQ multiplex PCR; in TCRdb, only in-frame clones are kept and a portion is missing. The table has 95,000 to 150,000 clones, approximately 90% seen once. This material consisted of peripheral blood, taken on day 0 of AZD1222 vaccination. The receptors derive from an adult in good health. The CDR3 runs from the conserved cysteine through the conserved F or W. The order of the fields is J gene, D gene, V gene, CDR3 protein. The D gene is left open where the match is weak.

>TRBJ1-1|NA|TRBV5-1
CASSLGAKNTEAFF
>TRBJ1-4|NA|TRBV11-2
CASSLVGMEKLFF
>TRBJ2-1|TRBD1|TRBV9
CASSLSARTSGGWGNEQFF
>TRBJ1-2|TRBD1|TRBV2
CASRKGQALDGYTF
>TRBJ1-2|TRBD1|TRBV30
CAWKRDRADYGYTF
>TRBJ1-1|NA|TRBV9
CASSVATENTEAFF
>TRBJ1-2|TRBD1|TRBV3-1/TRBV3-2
CASGNTGVDYGYTF
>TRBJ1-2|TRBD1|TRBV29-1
CSVELDRGQGYTF
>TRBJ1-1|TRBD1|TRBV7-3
CASSATGGHTEAFF
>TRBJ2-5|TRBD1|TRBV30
CAWGKTGGYQETQYF
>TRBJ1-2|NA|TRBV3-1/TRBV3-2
CASRPDGADYGYTF
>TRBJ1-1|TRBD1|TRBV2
CASRGGQITEAFF
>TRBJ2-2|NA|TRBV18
CASSPSSTGELFF
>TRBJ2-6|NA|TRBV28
CASSLAGFAGANVLTF
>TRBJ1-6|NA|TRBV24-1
CATSDSQASSYNSPLHF
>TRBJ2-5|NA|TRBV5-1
CASSISGSPETQYF
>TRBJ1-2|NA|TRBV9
CASSVVRDSDIEGYTF
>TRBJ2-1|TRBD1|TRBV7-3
CASSLDRAYNEQFF
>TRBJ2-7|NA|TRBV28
CASSLSATYEQYF
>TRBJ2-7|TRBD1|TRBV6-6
CASSLDRVGEQYF
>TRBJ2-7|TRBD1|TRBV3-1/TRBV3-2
CASSQGTGLSSYEQYF
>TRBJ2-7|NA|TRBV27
CASRLSLQGIYEQYF
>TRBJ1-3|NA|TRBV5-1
CASSPGTPGDGNTIYF
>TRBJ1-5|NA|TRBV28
CASKLAGYGQHF
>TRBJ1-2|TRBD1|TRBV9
CASSVVQGANGYTF
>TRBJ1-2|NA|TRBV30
CAWSVQGGYGYTF
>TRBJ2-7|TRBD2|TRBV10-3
CAISGAGGASYEQYF
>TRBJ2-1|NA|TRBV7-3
CASSLSYNEQFF
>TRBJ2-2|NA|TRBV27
CASTVSSTGELFF
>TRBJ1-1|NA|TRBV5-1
CASSLERGGTEAFF
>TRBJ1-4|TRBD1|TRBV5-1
CASSMEGQNEKLFF
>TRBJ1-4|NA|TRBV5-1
CASSLVQGGNEKLFF
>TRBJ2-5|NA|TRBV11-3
CASSTDPGLQETQYF
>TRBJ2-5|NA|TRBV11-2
CASSPWTPRETQYF
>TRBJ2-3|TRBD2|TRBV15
CATSARGVGLTDTQYF
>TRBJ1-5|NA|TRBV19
CASSIVLEVRYSNQPQHF
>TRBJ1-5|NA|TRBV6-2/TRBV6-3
CASSSNLNYRPRGPQHF
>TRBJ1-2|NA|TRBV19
CASSLGVGYTF
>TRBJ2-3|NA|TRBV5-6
CASSPDGADTQYF
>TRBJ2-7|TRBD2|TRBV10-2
CASTRVAGERYEQYF
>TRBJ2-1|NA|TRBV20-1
CSASRQSNEQFF
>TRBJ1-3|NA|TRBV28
CASSLYGNTIYF
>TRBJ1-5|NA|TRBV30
CAWSGRISNQPQHF